This paragraph reports one T cell receptor (beta chain). This entry comes from a study of blood T cell repertoires in COVID-19. Study details: T cells, B-cell-depleted T cells, or PBMCs provided the cDNA or gDNA that served as material.

Authors' processing steps: Nucleated cell number was recorded as an estimate derived from reference gene primer amplification. Repertoires were generated with immunoSEQ multiplex PCR, while TCRdb's copy carries only in-frame clones and drops some. V and J calls and clone size are those listed in that table; D and trimming were worked out from the DNA. This sample has fewer than 250,000 clones, with around nine tenths found just once. Trimming at V came to 4 bases and at J to 9 bases, leaving 10 bases not matched to a gene. Germline V gives CDR1 SGHNT, CDR2 YYREEE (reference sequence). CDR3 size: 14 residues.

The material sequenced was peripheral blood. The chain couples TRBV5-4 to TRBJ1-2; 9 bases map to TRBD1. The TCR originated in a woman aged 55 to 70 with acute or convalescent COVID-19. The CDR3 spells CASSRDRDVWSYTF. CDR3 nucleotides: TGTGCCAGCAGCCGGGACAGGGATGTATGGAGCTACACCTTC. The whole variable domain, filled in from reference TRBV5-4 and TRBJ1-2, reads ETGVTQSPTHLIKTRGQQVTLRCSSQSGHNTVSWYQQALGQGPQFIFQYYREEENGRGNFPPRFSGLQFPNYSSELNVNALELDDSALYLCASSRDRDVWSYTFGSGTRLTVV.